A selection of T cell receptor beta chains follows, all from one sample in a study of blood T cell repertoires in COVID-19. Clones were read by immunoSEQ multiplex PCR, and TCRdb kept only the in-frame ones, dropping some. The data hold about 180,000 clones, with 80% to 90% observed a single time. The specimen sequenced was peripheral blood. The receptors originated from a woman aged 45-60 years with acute or convalescent COVID-19. Each CDR3 is given with its conserved first and last residue. The order of the fields is clone size, J gene, D gene, V gene, CDR3 protein, CDR3 DNA. The D gene is left open where the match is weak. Clone size, where shown, is once, few, many, or a class for clones that have expanded.

size: NA
J: TRBJ2-7
D: NA
V: TRBV24-1
CDR3: CATNQDRRPRDYEQYF
DNA: TGTGCCACCAACCAGGACAGGCGGCCGCGGGACTACGAGCAGTACTTC

size: NA
J: TRBJ1-5
D: TRBD1
V: TRBV11-2
CDR3: CASSFGGQGNQPQHF
DNA: TGTGCCAGCAGCTTTGGGGGACAGGGCAATCAGCCCCAGCATTTT

size: NA
J: TRBJ1-5
D: NA
V: TRBV2
CDR3: CASAGGREPQHF
DNA: TGTGCCAGCGCCGGGGGGAGAGAGCCCCAGCATTTT

size: NA
J: TRBJ2-1
D: TRBD2
V: TRBV4-2
CDR3: CASSQVSGNNEQFF
DNA: TGTGCCAGCAGCCAAGTTAGCGGGAACAATGAGCAGTTCTTC

size: NA
J: TRBJ1-1
D: NA
V: TRBV19
CDR3: CASRGGGNTEAFF
DNA: TGTGCCAGTCGGGGAGGGGGGAACACTGAAGCTTTCTTT

size: NA
J: TRBJ2-3
D: NA
V: TRBV2
CDR3: CASRSEITDTQYF
DNA: TGTGCCAGCAGATCAGAAATCACAGATACGCAGTATTTT

size: NA
J: TRBJ1-2
D: NA
V: TRBV7-9
CDR3: CASADTLYGYTF
DNA: TGTGCCAGCGCGGACACCCTCTATGGCTACACCTTC

size: once
J: TRBJ1-3
D: TRBD1
V: TRBV11-2
CDR3: CASSLWDSTGNTIYF
DNA: TGTGCCAGCAGCCTGTGGGACAGTACTGGAAACACCATATATTTT

size: once
J: TRBJ1-6
D: TRBD1
V: TRBV6-5
CDR3: CASSYSKGASSPLHF
DNA: TGTGCCAGCAGTTACTCGAAGGGGGCTAGTTCACCCCTCCACTTT

size: NA
J: TRBJ2-7
D: TRBD2
V: TRBV30
CDR3: CAWGTGGTYEQYF
DNA: TGTGCCTGGGGAACGGGGGGAACCTACGAGCAGTACTTC

size: few
J: TRBJ2-4
D: NA
V: TRBV27
CDR3: CASSGMGGALTKNIQYF
DNA: TGTGCCAGCAGTGGGATGGGTGGGGCCCTAACCAAAAACATTCAGTACTTC

size: NA
J: TRBJ2-5
D: NA
V: TRBV11-1
CDR3: CASSPGETQYF
DNA: TGTGCCAGCAGCCCGGGTGAGACCCAGTACTTC

size: NA
J: TRBJ2-1
D: NA
V: TRBV18
CDR3: CASSPSLGEQFF
DNA: TGTGCCAGCTCACCATCCCTAGGTGAGCAGTTCTTC

size: once
J: TRBJ1-1
D: TRBD1
V: TRBV18
CDR3: CASSRTRDRGTEAFF
DNA: TGTGCCAGCTCCCGAACCCGGGACAGAGGGACTGAAGCTTTCTTT

size: NA
J: TRBJ2-3
D: NA
V: TRBV18
CDR3: CASSPLLGTDTQYF
DNA: TGTGCCAGCTCACCACTACTCGGCACAGATACGCAGTATTTT

size: NA
J: TRBJ2-1
D: TRBD2
V: TRBV6-1
CDR3: CASSVAGLSSYNEQFF
DNA: TGTGCCAGCAGTGTAGCGGGACTTAGCTCCTACAATGAGCAGTTCTTC

size: NA
J: TRBJ2-7
D: TRBD1
V: TRBV5-1
CDR3: CASSFNRGDEQYF
DNA: TGCGCCAGCAGCTTCAACAGGGGGGACGAGCAGTACTTC

size: NA
J: TRBJ2-7
D: TRBD2
V: TRBV27
CDR3: CASSLQSGSVYEQYF
DNA: TGTGCCAGCAGTTTGCAGAGCGGGAGCGTTTACGAGCAGTACTTC

size: few
J: TRBJ2-7
D: TRBD2
V: TRBV3-1/TRBV3-2
CDR3: CASSPTSGRATYEQYF
DNA: TGTGCCAGCAGCCCCACTAGCGGGAGGGCCACGTACGAGCAGTACTTC

size: NA
J: TRBJ2-7
D: TRBD2
V: TRBV27
CDR3: CASGLAGGEGEQYF
DNA: TGTGCCAGTGGACTAGCGGGAGGGGAGGGCGAGCAGTACTTC

size: few
J: TRBJ1-1
D: TRBD1
V: TRBV5-1
CDR3: CASSSGQGQTEAFF
DNA: TGCGCCAGCAGCTCCGGACAGGGGCAGACTGAAGCTTTCTTT

size: once
J: TRBJ2-5
D: NA
V: TRBV10-1
CDR3: CASSRQDQETQYF
DNA: TGCGCCAGCAGTCGACAGGACCAAGAGACCCAGTACTTC

size: NA
J: TRBJ1-2
D: NA
V: TRBV10-3
CDR3: CAINYSSANYGYTF
DNA: TGTGCCATCAACTACTCGTCCGCTAACTATGGCTACACCTTC

size: NA
J: TRBJ1-4
D: TRBD1
V: TRBV12-3/TRBV12-4
CDR3: CASSLQGDQKLFF
DNA: TGTGCCAGCAGTTTGCAGGGGGACCAAAAACTGTTTTTT

size: NA
J: TRBJ1-1
D: NA
V: TRBV14
CDR3: CASSHRGIPMNTEAFF
DNA: TGTGCCAGCAGCCACCGGGGAATTCCCATGAACACTGAAGCTTTCTTT

size: NA
J: TRBJ1-5
D: NA
V: TRBV3-1/TRBV3-2
CDR3: CASSQERYAGNNQPQHF
DNA: TGTGCCAGCAGCCAAGAAAGATATGCAGGGAACAATCAGCCCCAGCATTTT

size: NA
J: TRBJ1-5
D: TRBD1
V: TRBV5-8
CDR3: CASSLFPDRAQPQHF
DNA: TGTGCCAGCAGCTTGTTCCCCGACAGGGCCCAGCCCCAGCATTTT

size: NA
J: TRBJ2-5
D: TRBD2
V: TRBV19
CDR3: CASSRAGGRETQYF
DNA: TGTGCCAGTAGTCGAGCGGGGGGGCGAGAGACCCAGTACTTC

size: NA
J: TRBJ2-3
D: NA
V: TRBV7-2
CDR3: CASSRYGDTQYF
DNA: TGTGCCAGCAGCCGCTACGGAGATACGCAGTATTTT

size: once
J: TRBJ2-7
D: TRBD1
V: TRBV4-3
CDR3: CASSQDAPGQGYEQYF
DNA: TGCGCCAGCAGCCAAGACGCCCCAGGACAGGGCTACGAGCAGTACTTC

size: NA
J: TRBJ1-2
D: NA
V: TRBV5-6
CDR3: CASSRTVTGGYTF
DNA: TGTGCCAGCAGTAGGACCGTAACAGGCGGCTACACCTTC

size: once
J: TRBJ1-2
D: TRBD1
V: TRBV6-5
CDR3: CASMRQGNGYTF
DNA: TGTGCCAGCATGAGACAGGGGAATGGCTACACCTTC

size: NA
J: TRBJ1-1
D: NA
V: TRBV5-1
CDR3: CASSPAGNTEAFF
DNA: TGCGCCAGCAGCCCGGCGGGGAACACTGAAGCTTTCTTT

size: NA
J: TRBJ1-2
D: TRBD1
V: TRBV7-2
CDR3: CASSPMTGRGRYGYTF
DNA: TGTGCCAGCAGCCCCATGACAGGGCGGGGTCGGTATGGCTACACCTTC

size: once
J: TRBJ2-7
D: TRBD2
V: TRBV9
CDR3: CASSVGLAGEQYF
DNA: TGTGCCAGCAGCGTAGGACTAGCGGGGGAGCAGTACTTC

size: once
J: TRBJ2-2
D: NA
V: TRBV6-4
CDR3: CASSDSLRANGELFF
DNA: TGTGCCAGCAGTGACTCTCTCAGGGCGAACGGGGAGCTGTTTTTT

size: NA
J: TRBJ1-3
D: NA
V: TRBV5-1
CDR3: CASSLELGLGNTIYF
DNA: TGCGCCAGCAGCTTGGAACTGGGGCTTGGAAACACCATATATTTT

size: NA
J: TRBJ1-6
D: NA
V: TRBV19
CDR3: CATQRGGWNSPLHF
DNA: TGTGCCACCCAAAGGGGAGGTTGGAATTCACCCCTCCACTTT

size: few
J: TRBJ2-2
D: NA
V: TRBV19
CDR3: CASSTGRLGELFF
DNA: TGTGCCAGTAGTACGGGAAGGCTCGGGGAGCTGTTTTTT

size: NA
J: TRBJ1-2
D: NA
V: TRBV19
CDR3: CASSVNLYGYTF
DNA: TGTGCCAGTAGTGTGAACCTATATGGCTACACCTTC

size: NA
J: TRBJ2-7
D: TRBD1
V: TRBV27
CDR3: CASSLWPGQGRSEQYF
DNA: TGTGCCAGCAGTTTATGGCCGGGACAGGGGAGATCCGAGCAGTACTTC

size: NA
J: TRBJ1-4
D: NA
V: TRBV19
CDR3: CASSMSRDNLFF
DNA: TGTGCCAGTAGTATGTCCCGGGACAATCTGTTTTTT

size: NA
J: TRBJ2-7
D: TRBD1
V: TRBV27
CDR3: CASSLGDRVPYEQYF
DNA: TGTGCCAGCAGTTTAGGTGACAGGGTGCCCTACGAGCAGTACTTC

size: NA
J: TRBJ1-5
D: TRBD1
V: TRBV19
CDR3: CASSTTGLGQPQHF
DNA: TGTGCCAGTAGTACGACAGGGCTCGGGCAGCCCCAGCATTTT

size: NA
J: TRBJ2-7
D: TRBD1
V: TRBV11-2
CDR3: CASSAPGTVLYEQYF
DNA: TGTGCCAGCAGCGCACCCGGGACAGTCCTATACGAGCAGTACTTC

size: NA
J: TRBJ2-7
D: TRBD1
V: TRBV29-1
CDR3: CSVVGTGGNYEQYF
DNA: TGCAGCGTTGTGGGGACAGGGGGCAATTACGAGCAGTACTTC

size: NA
J: TRBJ1-5
D: NA
V: TRBV24-1
CDR3: CATSDLFGDQPQHF
DNA: TGTGCCACCAGTGATTTGTTCGGTGATCAGCCCCAGCATTTT

size: once
J: TRBJ1-1
D: TRBD1
V: TRBV19
CDR3: CASITGGTEAFF
DNA: TGTGCCAGTATAACAGGGGGCACTGAAGCTTTCTTT

size: NA
J: TRBJ1-2
D: NA
V: TRBV3-1/TRBV3-2
CDR3: CASSSRDFVGYTF
DNA: TGTGCCAGCAGCTCCCGGGACTTCGTGGGCTACACCTTC

size: NA
J: TRBJ2-7
D: TRBD1
V: TRBV5-1
CDR3: CASSWGTGYEQYF
DNA: TGCGCCAGCAGCTGGGGGACAGGCTACGAGCAGTACTTC

size: few
J: TRBJ1-2
D: NA
V: TRBV4-3
CDR3: CASALTVPSNYGYTF
DNA: TGCGCCAGCGCATTGACAGTGCCTTCTAACTATGGCTACACCTTC

size: NA
J: TRBJ2-7
D: TRBD1
V: TRBV4-3
CDR3: CASSQGQGHPYEQYF
DNA: TGCGCCAGCAGCCAGGGACAGGGCCACCCCTACGAGCAGTACTTC

size: NA
J: TRBJ2-1
D: NA
V: TRBV21-1
CDR3: CAIGQVYNEQFF
DNA: TGTGCCATCGGACAGGTATACAATGAGCAGTTCTTC

size: NA
J: TRBJ2-1
D: TRBD2
V: TRBV3-1/TRBV3-2
CDR3: CASSLWTSGNNEQFF
DNA: TGTGCCAGCAGCCTTTGGACTAGCGGGAACAATGAGCAGTTCTTC